A single sample gave rise to the 18 T cell receptor beta chains below, sequenced in a study of blood T cell repertoires in COVID-19. The table came from immunoSEQ multiplex PCR; TCRdb's copy has only in-frame clones and leaves some out. The sample holds nearly 35,000 clones; around 86% are singletons and the top ten take under 65%. Input material: peripheral blood. These receptors originate from a man between 65 and 85 years old with acute or convalescent COVID-19.

The chain has TRBV4-3 and TRBJ1-2, with D possibly matching TRBD1 (6 bases). The CDR3 totals 14 residues. V was trimmed by 1 base and J by 8 bases, leaving 14 bases between them. Germline V gene data show CDR1 as LGHNA and CDR2 as YSLEER. CDR3 protein: CASSQAYNRDGYTF. In DNA form, the CDR3 reads TGCGCCAGCAGCCAAGCATACAACAGGGACGGCTACACCTTC.

Only one count was recorded for this clone. The gene calls are TRBV14 and TRBJ1-4, with TRBD1 as a possible D gene (5 bases). Trimming stripped 7 bases from V and 0 bases from J, with 12 bases between. CDR1 and CDR2 from the germline V gene are SGHDN and FVKESK. This CDR3 is built from 15 residues. This CDR3 reads CASNPGISTNEKLFF. For the CDR3, the DNA is TGTGCCAGCAACCCAGGGATTTCAACTAATGAAAAACTGTTTTTT.

This clone was recorded a few times. V and J are TRBV5-1 and TRBJ1-1; possible D gene TRBD1, 6 bases. V dropped 0 bases and J dropped 0 bases, with 6 bases sitting between them. CDR3 length equals 14 residues. Germline assignment: CDR1 SGHRS and CDR2 YFSETQ. CDR3 sequence (DNA): TGCGCCAGCAGCTTGGACAGGGTGAACACTGAAGCTTTCTTT. This codes for CASSLDRVNTEAFF.

The sample holds a few counts of this clone. J is TRBJ2-7 and V is TRBV7-2; 9 nucleotides match TRBD1. CDR1 is SGHTA and CDR2 is FQGNSA in the germline V gene. This CDR3 spans 15 amino acids. The J segment lost 6 bases and the V segment lost 4 bases, leaving 10 bases of the junction unmatched. This CDR3 is CASSYSGTGTPEQYF. The CDR3 DNA sequence: TGTGCCAGCAGCTACTCCGGGACAGGGACCCCCGAGCAGTACTTC.

The chain joins TRBV28 to TRBJ2-7; a weak D match, TRBD1 (6 bases). The CDR3 has 13 residues. Germline CDR1 and CDR2: MDHEN and SYDVKM. Trimming removed 5 bases from V and 3 bases from J, with 11 bases in between. The CDR3 bases are TGTGCCAGCAGTGAGACAGGAATCTACGAGCAGTACTTC. Its protein product is CASSETGIYEQYF.

This clone occurred once. The chain recombines TRBV19 with TRBJ2-7, with 9 bases identical to TRBD1. This CDR3 is 13 amino acids long. Germline V CDR1 and CDR2: LNHDA, SQIVND (reference sequence). V dropped 6 bases and J dropped 7; count of bases not matched to a gene: 7. The CDR3 nucleotides read TGTGCCAGTAGCCCACAGGGGGCGGGTGAGCAGTACTTC. This sequence encodes CASSPQGAGEQYF.

This clone occurred a few times. This sequence joins TRBV5-4 and TRBJ2-1; D is undetermined. The CDR3 is 12 residues long. Germline V gives CDR1 SGHNT, CDR2 YYREEE (reference sequence). Trimming pared 5 bases from V and 3 bases from J, leaving 6 bases between. This chain's CDR3 is CASRVDYNEQFF. In nucleotides, the CDR3 is TGTGCCAGCAGAGTAGACTACAATGAGCAGTTCTTC.

The V gene is TRBV6-5, the J gene TRBJ2-7; D may be TRBD1 (6 bases). Germline V gene data show CDR1 as MNHEY and CDR2 as SVGAGI. This CDR3 contains 13 residues. V was trimmed by 2 bases and J by 2 bases, leaving 7 bases between them. DNA for the CDR3: TGTGCCAGCAGTTACAACAGGGCCTACGAGCAGTACTTC. Protein product: CASSYNRAYEQYF.

This clone came up a few times. This chain uses TRBV9 with TRBJ1-1, with TRBD1 as a possible D gene (5 bases). The ends were cut back, 4 bases at V and 1 base at J, with 11 bases in the middle. The CDR3 is 14 amino acids. Germline loops: CDR1 SGDLS, CDR2 YYNGEE. The CDR3: CASSPNQGNTEAFF. The CDR3 region has the DNA TGTGCCAGCAGCCCGAATCAGGGGAACACTGAAGCTTTCTTT.

This chain joins TRBV28 and TRBJ2-2, with TRBD2 matching over 13 bases. CDR3 length: 18 amino acids. J gave up 0 bases and V 5 bases, and 6 bases lay outside the gene matches. CDR1 MDHEN and CDR2 SYDVKM come from the germline V gene. The CDR3 reads CASSPMGLAGTNTGELFF. In DNA form, the CDR3 reads TGTGCCAGCAGTCCCATGGGACTAGCGGGAACGAACACCGGGGAGCTGTTTTTT.

The sample holds one count of this clone. One end of the junction is discordant with germline, which a read error may explain. The rearrangement uses TRBV2 and TRBJ1-5, with 9 bases fitting TRBD1. CDR3 size: 15 residues. Germline V gene sequence: CDR1 SNHLY, CDR2 FYNNEI. In DNA, the CDR3 is TGTGCCAGCACTGAAGACAGGGGGTTCAATCAGCCCCAGCATTTT. It codes for CASTEDRGFNQPQHF.

The chain carries TRBV5-4 and TRBJ2-7, with 11 bases identical to TRBD2. CDR1 and CDR2 (germline): SGHNT, YYREEE (reference sequence). The CDR3 length is 14 residues. V shed 3 bases, J shed 6 bases, and the junction held 5 bases outside the gene matches. The CDR3 spells CASSSAGTSGEQYF. The CDR3 coding sequence is TGTGCCAGCAGCTCGGCCGGGACTAGCGGCGAGCAGTACTTC. Based on the CDR3 plus reference TRBV5-4 and TRBJ2-7, the full variable domain is ETGVTQSPTHLIKTRGQQVTLRCSSQSGHNTVSWYQQALGQGPQFIFQYYREEENGRGNFPPRFSGLQFPNYSSELNVNALELDDSALYLCASSSAGTSGEQYFGPGTRLTVT.

CDR3 sequence (DNA): TGTGCCAGAAGAGCGGGGAGTGAGACCCAGTACTTC. As protein: CARRAGSETQYF. V is TRBV30 and J is TRBJ2-5; 7 bases fit TRBD2. The CDR3 is made up of 12 amino acids. Germline V lookup: CDR1 GTSNPN, CDR2 SVGIG (reference sequence). The V and J ends lost 8 bases and 5 bases, in that order; junction bases with no gene match: 8.

The CDR3 bases are TGTGCCAGCAGCTCAAAGCGGGAGTGGGTCAATGAGCAGTTCTTC. This gives the protein CASSSKREWVNEQFF. The V gene is TRBV7-2, the J gene TRBJ2-1; 8 bases line up with TRBD2. The CDR3 loop spans 15 amino acids. The germline V gene encodes CDR1 SGHTA and CDR2 FQGNSA. J gave up 6 bases and V 4 bases, and 8 bases lay outside the gene matches.

J is TRBJ2-3 and V is TRBV10-3; 11 bases agree with TRBD2. This CDR3 has 16 amino acids. Germline V lookup: CDR1 ENHRY, CDR2 SYGVKD. V lost 6 bases to trimming and J lost 2 bases; unmatched junction nucleotides: 7. The CDR3 here is CAISLLAGAFTDTQYF. CDR3 nucleotides: TGTGCCATCAGCCTACTAGCGGGAGCCTTCACAGATACGCAGTATTTT.

This clone appeared a few times. CDR3 residues: CASSLIRGAGNTIYF. CDR3 sequence (DNA): TGTGCCAGCAGCTTAATCAGGGGTGCTGGAAACACCATATATTTT. The chain couples TRBV7-2 to TRBJ1-3; the D gene is possibly TRBD1 (6 bases). The CDR3 totals 15 residues. With 2 bases removed from V and 2 bases from J, the gap between germline ends came to 10 bases. Germline V lookup: CDR1 SGHTA, CDR2 FQGNSA.

The chain carries TRBV11-2 and TRBJ2-1; 10 nucleotides match TRBD2. The germline V gene has CDR1 SGHAT and CDR2 FQNNGV. V dropped 2 bases and J dropped 10; count of bases not matched to a gene: 11. CDR3 length: 16 amino acids. CDR3 region: CASSLSSGGAVGEQFF. As DNA, the CDR3 is TGTGCCAGCAGCTTATCCAGCGGGGGGGCCGTTGGAGAGCAGTTCTTC. The variable domain in full, with the rest retrieved from reference TRBV11-2 and TRBJ2-1, is EAGVAQSPRYKIIEKRQSVAFWCNPISGHATLYWYQQILGQGPKLLIQFQNNGVVDDSQLPKDRFSAERLKGVDSTLKIQPAKLEDSAVYLCASSLSSGGAVGEQFFGPGTRLTVL.

J is TRBJ1-2 and V is TRBV7-9, with a tentative D call TRBD1 (5 bases). Trimming left V 5 bases short and J 0 bases short, with 10 bases between. The CDR3 loop spans 14 amino acids. CDR1 is SEHNR and CDR2 is FQNEAQ in the germline V gene (reference sequence). The CDR3 DNA reads TGTGCCAGCAGCCATGGGGCGACTAACTATGGCTACACCTTC. The encoded protein is CASSHGATNYGYTF.